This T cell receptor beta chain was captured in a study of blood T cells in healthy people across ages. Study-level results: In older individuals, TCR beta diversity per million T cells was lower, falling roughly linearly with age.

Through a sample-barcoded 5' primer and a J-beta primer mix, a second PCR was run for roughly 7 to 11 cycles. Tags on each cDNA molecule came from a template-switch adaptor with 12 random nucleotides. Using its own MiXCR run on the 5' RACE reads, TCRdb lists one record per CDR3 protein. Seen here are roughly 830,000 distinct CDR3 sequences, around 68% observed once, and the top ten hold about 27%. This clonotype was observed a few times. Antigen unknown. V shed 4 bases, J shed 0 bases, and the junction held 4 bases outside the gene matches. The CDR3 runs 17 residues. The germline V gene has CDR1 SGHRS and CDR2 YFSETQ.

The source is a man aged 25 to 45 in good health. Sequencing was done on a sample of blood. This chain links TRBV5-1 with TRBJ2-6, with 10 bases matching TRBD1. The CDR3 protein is CASSLRDRGSGANVLTF. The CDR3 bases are TGCGCCAGCAGCCTCCGGGACAGGGGCTCTGGGGCCAACGTCCTGACTTTC.